The 27 T cell receptor beta chains listed next were all sequenced from one sample in a study of cytomegalovirus exposure and HLA in healthy donors. The PCR employed 60 Vbeta primers together with 13 Jbeta primers. Clones were sequenced by immunoSEQ multiplex PCR, and TCRdb holds only the in-frame ones, with some missing. The data hold roughly 190,000 clones, with 82% observed a single time. Sequencing was performed on PBMCs. Receptor source: a woman younger than 30 in good health and CMV-seronegative.

This sequence joins TRBV5-3 and TRBJ2-2, with 7 bases that match TRBD2. TRBV5-3 has ORF status, its function being uncertain. This CDR3 spans 16 amino acids. The V gene end was trimmed by 7 bases and the J gene end by 2 bases; junction bases not matched to a gene: 11. The CDR3 region is CARGGGLAVNTGELFF. The CDR3 DNA follows: TGTGCCAGAGGTGGAGGGCTAGCGGTTAACACCGGGGAGCTGTTTTTT.

The rearrangement links TRBV13 to TRBJ2-1; D is possibly TRBD1 (6 bases). V was clipped by 1 base and J by 1 base, with 11 bases between them. Per the germline V gene, CDR1 is PRHDT and CDR2 is FYEKMQ (reference sequence). The CDR3 totals 16 residues. The CDR3 loop is CASSLEPQGSYNEQFF. In DNA form, the CDR3 reads TGTGCCAGCAGCTTAGAACCCCAGGGGTCCTACAATGAGCAGTTCTTC.

Only a few counts were recorded for this clone. The V gene is TRBV5-6, the J gene TRBJ1-1; a weak D match, TRBD1 (6 bases). Trimming pared 1 base from V and 1 base from J, leaving 11 bases between. The V gene's germline CDR1 is SGHDT and CDR2 YYEEEE. The length of the CDR3 is 15 residues. The CDR3 DNA reads as TGTGCCAGCAGCTTGTATGACAGGCCGAACACTGAAGCTTTCTTT. Translated: CASSLYDRPNTEAFF.

The rearrangement links TRBV6-5 to TRBJ1-4; TRBD1 aligns across 8 bases. CDR3 size: 14 residues. Germline-derived CDR1 and CDR2 are MNHEY and SVGAGI. Trimming took 6 bases from V and 8 from J; bases not matched to a gene: 8. The CDR3 bases are TGTGCCAGCAGCGAGGACAGGGCTCGCGAAAAACTGTTTTTT. Its protein is CASSEDRAREKLFF.

V usage is TRBV13 and J usage is TRBJ2-5; 7 positions agree with TRBD2. The CDR3 sequence is 16 residues long. V shed 5 bases, J shed 4 bases, and the junction held 13 bases outside the gene matches. The V gene's germline CDR1 is PRHDT and CDR2 FYEKMQ (reference sequence). The CDR3 protein is CASSATHGLGSETQYF. CDR3 nucleotide sequence: TGTGCCAGCAGCGCCACCCATGGACTAGGGTCAGAGACCCAGTACTTC. Drawing the rest from reference TRBV13 and TRBJ2-5, the complete variable domain is AAGVIQSPRHLIKEKRETATLKCYPIPRHDTVYWYQQGPGQDPQFLISFYEKMQSDKGSIPDRFSAQQFSDYHSELNMSSLELGDSALYFCASSATHGLGSETQYFGPGTRLLVL.

V usage is TRBV7-2 and J usage is TRBJ1-2; the D gene is possibly TRBD1 (5 bases). In germline, CDR1 is SGHTA, CDR2 FQGNSA. Trimming shortened V by 5 bases and J by 6 bases, and 10 bases separated the two germline ends. CDR3 length: 12 amino acids. CDR3 in amino acids: CASSTSGNGYTF. CDR3 bases: TGTGCCAGCAGCACTTCAGGGAATGGCTACACCTTC. Using reference TRBV7-2 and TRBJ1-2 for the parts outside the CDR3, the full variable domain is GAGVSQSPSNKVTEKGKDVELRCDPISGHTALYWYRQSLGQGLEFLIYFQGNSAPDKSGLPSDRFSAERTGGSVSTLTIQRTQQEDSAVYLCASSTSGNGYTFGSGTRLTVV.

The rearrangement links TRBV5-8 to TRBJ2-5; 7 bases align to TRBD2. V lost 10 bases, J lost 4 bases, and 10 bases stayed unmatched. The V gene's germline CDR1 is SGHTS and CDR2 YDEGEE. The CDR3 has 13 residues. In DNA, the CDR3 is TGTGCCTCACAACGAGGGGAGGGAGAGACCCAGTACTTC. It is translated as CASQRGEGETQYF.

The chain carries TRBV10-3 and TRBJ2-7; 14 bases fit TRBD2. Germline assignment: CDR1 ENHRY and CDR2 SYGVKD. This CDR3 has 17 residues. V lost 10 bases to trimming and J lost 0 bases; unmatched junction nucleotides: 11. The DNA for the CDR3 is TGTGCCACCCGACGGACTAGCGGGGGGCTTAGCTCCTACGAGCAGTACTTC. It is translated as CATRRTSGGLSSYEQYF.

The J gene is TRBJ1-3, the V gene TRBV6-5, with D unresolved. The CDR3 loop spans 16 amino acids. CDR1 and CDR2 from the germline V gene are MNHEY and SVGAGI. The V and J ends lost 2 bases and 0 bases respectively, with 11 bases between them. The CDR3 DNA reads as TGTGCCAGCAGTTACGAGTTGCAGGCCTCTGGAAACACCATATATTTT. This codes for CASSYELQASGNTIYF.

The rearrangement joins TRBV2 to TRBJ2-3; no clear D gene. Trimming pared 6 bases from V and 6 bases from J, leaving 13 bases between. This CDR3 contains 13 residues. Germline V CDR1 and CDR2: SNHLY, FYNNEI. CDR3 residues: CASSGNLGDTQYF. In DNA, the CDR3 is TGTGCCAGCAGCGGCAACCTAGGTGATACGCAGTATTTT.

The V and J genes are TRBV5-1 and TRBJ1-5, with 10 bases lining up with TRBD1. Germline loops: CDR1 SGHRS, CDR2 YFSETQ. This CDR3 region has 16 residues. The junction had 6 bases not matched to a gene; V was cut back by 6 bases and J by 0 bases. CDR3 DNA: TGCGCCAGCAATGACAGGGGGCGCCATAGCAATCAGCCCCAGCATTTT. This translates into CASNDRGRHSNQPQHF.

This clone was counted a single time. The chain couples TRBV19 to TRBJ1-1; TRBD1 might be the D (5 bases). The V end lost 10 bases, the J end lost 3 bases, and 12 bases lay between the germline ends. This CDR3 comprises 12 residues. Germline V CDR1 and CDR2: LNHDA, SQIVND (reference sequence). Here the CDR3 DNA reads TGTGCCATACAGACAGACGACACTGAAGCTTTCTTT. It translates to CAIQTDDTEAFF.

CDR3: CATMTSRGVDTEAFF. Here the CDR3 DNA reads TGTGCCACCATGACCTCCAGGGGGGTCGACACTGAAGCTTTCTTT. The chain employs TRBV15 and TRBJ1-1; 7 bases are shared with TRBD1. The CDR3 runs 15 residues. The V gene's germline CDR1 is LNHNV and CDR2 YYDKDF (reference sequence). J was trimmed by 3 bases and V by 7 bases; bases with no gene match: 11.

This sequence joins TRBV19 and TRBJ2-7; D unresolved. Trimming removed 5 bases from V and 7 bases from J, with 15 bases in between. The CDR3 length is 13 residues. Germline V CDR1 and CDR2: LNHDA, SQIVND (reference sequence). The chain's CDR3 is CASSPRHPEEQYF. CDR3 DNA sequence: TGTGCCAGTAGTCCGAGACATCCCGAAGAGCAGTACTTC.

The chain links TRBV28 to TRBJ2-2; 7 bases map to TRBD2. Germline V CDR1 and CDR2: MDHEN, SYDVKM. The junction had 2 bases not matched to a gene; V was cut back by 6 bases and J by 4 bases. The CDR3 totals 13 residues. Written as DNA, the CDR3 is TGTGCCAGCAGGCGGGAGTTCACCGGGGAGCTGTTTTTT. This sequence encodes CASRREFTGELFF.

This clone was seen once. The V call is TRBV6-1, the J call TRBJ1-2; D may be TRBD1 (6 bases). The V gene lost 3 bases and the J gene lost 6 bases, with 11 bases spanning the gap. Germline V CDR1 and CDR2: MNHNS, SASEGT. The CDR3 consists of 13 residues. CDR3 nucleotide sequence: TGTGCCAGCAGTGAGGGGGGGCTCGATGGCTACACCTTC. As protein: CASSEGGLDGYTF.

The chain links TRBV11-3 to TRBJ2-5; D ambiguous. Per germline, CDR1 SGHNT and CDR2 YENEEA. The CDR3 consists of 14 residues. Trimming removed 1 base from V and 9 bases from J, with 15 bases in between. This chain's CDR3 is CASSLGSHPKAQYF. DNA of the CDR3: TGTGCCAGCAGCTTAGGGAGCCATCCGAAGGCCCAGTACTTC.

The CDR3 nucleotides read TGTGCCAGCAGCTTCAGGTTAGCGCACACCGGGGAGCTGTTTTTT. This translates into CASSFRLAHTGELFF. V gene TRBV7-9 combines with J gene TRBJ2-2; possibly TRBD2 for D (5 bases). The germline V gene has CDR1 SEHNR and CDR2 FQNEAQ (reference sequence). The V end lost 3 bases, the J end lost 3 bases, and 11 bases lay between the germline ends. CDR3 length equals 15 residues.

V and J are TRBV19 and TRBJ1-5, with D possibly being TRBD1 (6 bases). V lost 3 bases and J lost 6, with 21 bases in between. CDR1 LNHDA and CDR2 SQIVND come from the germline V gene (reference sequence). CDR3 length equals 17 residues. This chain's CDR3 is CASSIWESGARGQPQHF. CDR3 sequence (DNA): TGTGCCAGTAGTATTTGGGAATCAGGGGCACGGGGTCAGCCCCAGCATTTT.

V is TRBV28 and J is TRBJ1-2; TRBD1 matches at 9 bases. CDR3 length equals 16 residues. After removal of 2 bases from V and 5 bases from J, the junction contained 9 bases not matched to a gene. Germline V CDR1 and CDR2: MDHEN, SYDVKM. The CDR3 loop is CASSLSSGQGLYGYTF. The CDR3 DNA is TGTGCCAGCAGTTTAAGTTCGGGACAGGGCTTGTATGGCTACACCTTC.

This clone was counted between two and nine times. The chain uses TRBV9 and TRBJ1-2; TRBD1 might be the D (5 bases). Germline values: CDR1 SGDLS, CDR2 YYNGEE. The CDR3 extends over 14 amino acids. V was cut by 6 bases and J by 4 bases, with 16 bases left in between. The CDR3 sequence: CASTIGAGSYGYTF. DNA of the CDR3: TGTGCCAGCACCATTGGGGCCGGCAGCTATGGCTACACCTTC.

The chain uses TRBV5-4 and TRBJ1-6, with TRBD1 identical over 7 bases. V lost 5 bases and J lost 8; bases outside the gene matches: 7. Germline V gene sequence: CDR1 SGHNT, CDR2 YYREEE (reference sequence). The CDR3 extends over 14 amino acids. The CDR3 loop reads CASREGQPDSPLHF. Here the CDR3 DNA reads TGTGCCAGCAGGGAGGGACAGCCTGATTCACCCCTCCACTTT.

The chain links TRBV11-2 to TRBJ2-1; D remains ambiguous. The CDR3 consists of 13 residues. CDR1 SGHAT and CDR2 FQNNGV come from the germline V gene. Trimming removed 6 bases at V and 2 bases at J, with 8 bases between. CDR3 coding DNA: TGTGCCAGCAGTTCGGTCACCTACAATGAGCAGTTCTTC. This translates into CASSSVTYNEQFF.

A few counts support this clone. This chain links TRBV6-5 with TRBJ2-7; a possible D gene is TRBD2 (5 bases). The CDR3 contains 15 residues. The germline V gene has CDR1 MNHEY and CDR2 SVGAGI. The V end lost 5 bases, the J end lost 6 bases, and 20 bases lay between the germline ends. The CDR3, as DNA: TGTGCCAGCAGTCGGGAAACCGGGTCCCTTGGCGAGCAGTACTTC. It translates to CASSRETGSLGEQYF.

CDR3 sequence (DNA): TGTGCCATCAGTGAGAATTTAGGGGCCAGGGGCACTGAAGCTTTCTTT. This sequence encodes CAISENLGARGTEAFF. The chain couples TRBV10-3 to TRBJ1-1; TRBD1 is a possible D gene (6 bases). This CDR3 comprises 16 residues. Germline assignment: CDR1 ENHRY and CDR2 SYGVKD. The V end was cut by 2 bases, the J end by 4 bases, with 17 bases between.

The V call is TRBV9, the J call TRBJ2-2; D ambiguous. The V and J ends lost 2 bases and 10 bases respectively, with 6 bases between them. The germline V gene has CDR1 SGDLS and CDR2 YYNGEE. CDR3 length equals 11 residues. CDR3 sequence (DNA): TGTGCCAGCAGCGTCACAGAGGAGCTGTTTTTT. Amino acid sequence: CASSVTEELFF.

The V call is TRBV4-1, the J call TRBJ2-3; weak D call: TRBD1 (5 bases). CDR3 size: 14 residues. V lost 5 bases and J 0 bases, leaving 9 bases between the germline ends. Germline V CDR1 and CDR2: MGHRA, YSYEKL. For the CDR3, the DNA is TGCGCCAGCAGCGTAGGGGATAGCACAGATACGCAGTATTTT. It codes for CASSVGDSTDTQYF.